A single sample is the source of the 27 T cell receptor beta chains below, sequenced in a study of vaccination and CD4 T cells after COVID-19. Sequenced with the Oncomine TCR Beta short-read assay was DNA taken from cultured CD4+ T cells. Via MiXCR, TCRdb re-called the PCR reads, giving one row per CDR3 protein. The sample yields around 18,000 distinct CDR3 sequences, approximately 38% seen once. Their recognized antigens are unknown. The sample's treatment: approximately 9-day PBMC culture with coronavirus spike peptide pools or control peptides (ViraFEST assay). The sample was CD4+ T cells from blood, cultured in vitro. The receptors were gathered from a human donor who had recovered from COVID-19.

The genes are TRBV20-1 and TRBJ2-5; 10 bases map to TRBD2. The CDR3 is 16 amino acids. After removal of 5 bases from V and 3 bases from J, the junction contained 12 bases not matched to a gene. Germline CDR1 reads DFQATT; CDR2 reads SNEGSKA (reference sequence). In DNA form, the CDR3 reads TGCAGTGCTGACGCCGGGACTAGCGTTGTCAAAGAGACCCAGTACTTC. Translated: CSADAGTSVVKETQYF.

The chain couples TRBV6-1 to TRBJ2-7; 12 bases fit TRBD2. This CDR3 is built from 16 residues. Per germline, CDR1 MNHNS and CDR2 SASEGT. V lost 2 bases and J lost 7; bases outside the gene matches: 9. CDR3 loop: CASSESRASGRGEQYF. CDR3 coding DNA: TGTGCCAGCAGTGAATCTAGGGCTAGCGGGAGGGGTGAGCAGTACTTC.

This clonotype has just a few counts. The chain links TRBV24-1 to TRBJ2-3; D is perhaps TRBD1 (6 bases). V lost 7 bases, J lost 3 bases, and 10 bases lay in between. The V gene's germline CDR1 is KGHDR and CDR2 SFDVKD. CDR3 length: 13 amino acids. The CDR3 DNA sequence: TGTGCCACCAGGGGAACAGGGACAGATACGCAGTATTTT. Amino acid sequence: CATRGTGTDTQYF.

V usage is TRBV14 and J usage is TRBJ1-1; maybe TRBD1 (6 bases). Germline V gene sequence: CDR1 SGHDN, CDR2 FVKESK. The CDR3 runs to 11 residues. V was shortened by 4 bases and J by 8 bases, with 8 bases between the two germline ends. CDR3 nucleotides: TGTGCCAGCAGCCCAGGGACAGAAGCTTTCTTT. Translation gives CASSPGTEAFF.

The table lists this clonotype with a few counts. V usage is TRBV30 and J usage is TRBJ2-2, with 11 nucleotides matching TRBD2. Germline V lookup: CDR1 GTSNPN, CDR2 SVGIG (reference sequence). Trimming took 0 bases from V and 5 from J; bases not matched to a gene: 2. The CDR3 is 15 amino acids. Here the CDR3 DNA reads TGTGCCTGGAGTGTCGCTAGCGGGAGGACCGGGGAGCTGTTTTTT. It codes for CAWSVASGRTGELFF.

This clonotype occurred a few times. V and J are TRBV12-3 or TRBV12-4 and TRBJ1-2; the match to TRBD1 covers 8 bases. The CDR3 runs 13 residues. Germline trimming cut 10 bases from V and 1 base from J; bases unmatched to any gene: 5. CDR3 region: CATRDRYNYGYTF. The DNA of the CDR3 is TGTGCCACCAGGGACAGGTATAACTATGGCTACACCTTC.

The V and J genes are TRBV11-1 and TRBJ2-2; TRBD2 might be the D (5 bases). V shed 6 bases and J shed 2 bases, with 19 bases lying between them. The V gene's germline CDR1 is SGHAT and CDR2 FQDESV (reference sequence). This CDR3 spans 17 amino acids. The CDR3 is CASRRARGYINTGELFF. Written as DNA, the CDR3 is TGTGCCAGCAGAAGGGCCCGGGGTTACATCAACACCGGGGAGCTGTTTTTT.

The chain is built from TRBV28 and TRBJ2-3, with 9 bases identical to TRBD2. V lost 5 bases and J lost 2; bases outside the gene matches: 8. The CDR3 totals 16 residues. Germline V gene lookup returns CDR1 MDHEN and CDR2 SYDVKM. The CDR3 protein is CASSRPSGRPTDTQYF. CDR3 bases: TGTGCCAGCAGTCGCCCCAGCGGGAGGCCCACAGATACGCAGTATTTT.

This clonotype was counted a few times. J is TRBJ2-5 and V is TRBV10-3, with D perhaps being TRBD1 or TRBD2 (5 bases each). Between the trimmed V and J ends, which lost 5 bases and 3 bases, there was a span of 10 bases. From germline, CDR1 is ENHRY and CDR2 SYGVKD. The CDR3 is 13 residues long. The DNA of the CDR3 is TGTGCCATCAGTAAGCTGGGGGAAGAGACCCAGTACTTC. Protein: CAISKLGEETQYF.

This clonotype was detected a few times. The rearrangement joins TRBV6-2 or TRBV6-3 to TRBJ1-2; D perhaps matches TRBD1 (5 bases). The germline V and J ends were trimmed by 8 bases and 6 bases, with 22 bases remaining between them. The CDR3 covers 15 residues. CDR1 is MNHEY and CDR2 is SVGEGT in the germline V gene. Here the CDR3 DNA reads TGTGCCAGCCCCCCCGTCGCGGATTCGGGGGATGGCTACACCTTC. Protein sequence: CASPPVADSGDGYTF.

The rearrangement joins TRBV10-2 to TRBJ2-7; D is undetermined. The germline gives CDR1 WSHSY, CDR2 SAAADI. The CDR3 contains 13 residues. V was shortened by 0 bases and J by 6 bases, with 9 bases between the two germline ends. The CDR3 loop is CASSESFVREQYF. As DNA, the CDR3 is TGCGCCAGCAGTGAGTCGTTTGTTCGCGAGCAGTACTTC.

This clonotype occurred a few times. The genes are TRBV2 and TRBJ2-4, with D unresolved. This CDR3 comprises 14 residues. V dropped 1 base and J dropped 0 bases, with 4 bases sitting between them. CDR1 and CDR2 from the germline V gene are SNHLY and FYNNEI. The CDR3 region has the DNA TGTGCCAGCAGTGAAGGGGGAGCCAAAAACATTCAGTACTTC. Residues: CASSEGGAKNIQYF.

This clonotype was found a few times. The CDR3 here is CASSPLDRGLPFYGYTF. CDR3 nucleotide sequence: TGTGCCAGCAGCCCTTTAGACAGGGGGCTACCCTTCTATGGCTACACCTTC. The V gene is TRBV14, the J gene TRBJ1-2, with TRBD1 identical over 10 bases. CDR3 length equals 17 residues. The germline gives CDR1 SGHDN, CDR2 FVKESK. V trimming: 4 bases; J trimming: 4 bases; junction bases outside the gene matches: 12. The variable domain in full, with the rest retrieved from reference TRBV14 and TRBJ1-2, is EAGVTQFPSHSVIEKGQTVTLRCDPISGHDNLYWYRRVMGKEIKFLLHFVKESKQDESGMPNNRFLAERTGGTYSTLKVQPAELEDSGVYFCASSPLDRGLPFYGYTFGSGTRLTVV.

This clonotype appeared a few times. This chain joins TRBV20-1 and TRBJ2-7; tentatively, D is TRBD2 (6 bases). There are 15 residues in the CDR3. Germline V CDR1 and CDR2: DFQATT, SNEGSKA (reference sequence). Trimming cost V 6 bases and J 4 bases, with 22 bases left between them. CDR3 residues: CSATGRETRQYEQYF. DNA for the CDR3: TGCAGTGCGACTGGCCGGGAGACAAGACAATACGAGCAGTACTTC.

Comment on this clonotype: The CDR3 carries no conserved terminal phenylalanine or tryptophan, so it likely arises from a read error. This chain links TRBV15 with TRBJ1-2; 10 bases match TRBD1. There are 15 residues in the CDR3. From germline, CDR1 is LNHNV and CDR2 YYDKDF (reference sequence). The ends lost 5 bases at V and 4 bases at J; junction bases unmatched: 7. The CDR3 DNA sequence: TGTGCCACCAGCCCAGGGACAGGGGTTCGCTATGGCTACACCATC. It encodes CATSPGTGVRYGYTI.

The chain combines TRBV2 with TRBJ2-5; TRBD2 matches at 7 bases. CDR1 is SNHLY and CDR2 is FYNNEI in the germline V gene. J was trimmed by 4 bases and V by 7 bases; bases with no gene match: 9. The CDR3 runs 14 residues. CDR3 coding DNA: TGTGCCAGCACCTCGGGGGGTAGTGGAGAGACCCAGTACTTC. This encodes CASTSGGSGETQYF.

In its sample, this clonotype was seen a few times. The rearrangement joins TRBV27 to TRBJ2-5, with 8 bases lining up with TRBD2. Unmatched junction bases numbered 17, after V lost 8 bases and J lost 9 bases. Germline CDR1 is MNHEY and CDR2 is SMNVEV (reference sequence). The CDR3 covers 15 residues. The chain's CDR3 is CASGKAGDYSPAQYF. As DNA, the CDR3 is TGTGCCAGCGGTAAAGCGGGAGACTACTCCCCGGCCCAGTACTTC.

This clonotype was detected a few times. Here the CDR3 DNA reads TGTGCCAGCAGCCAGGGACAGCGCATCTATGGCTACACCTTC. It yields the protein CASSQGQRIYGYTF. V is TRBV7-2 and J is TRBJ1-2, with TRBD1 identical over 7 bases. Germline V CDR1 and CDR2: SGHTA, FQGNSA. The CDR3 extends over 14 amino acids. With V trimmed by 5 bases and J by 4 bases, 7 bases remained unmatched. The entire variable domain, with the rest obtained from reference TRBV7-2 and TRBJ1-2, is as follows: GAGVSQSPSNKVTEKGKDVELRCDPISGHTALYWYRQSLGQGLEFLIYFQGNSAPDKSGLPSDRFSAERTGGSVSTLTIQRTQQEDSAVYLCASSQGQRIYGYTFGSGTRLTVV.

This clonotype was found a few times. The chain links TRBV21-1 to TRBJ1-1; TRBD1, the D gene given by the table, was not confirmed from the DNA. TRBV21-1 is designated a pseudogene. The length of the CDR3 is 13 residues. The DNA of the CDR3 is TGTGCCAGCACGGGGGGGGGGGACACTGAAGCTTTCTTT. Amino acids: CASTGGGDTEAFF.

V and J are TRBV6-1 and TRBJ1-2; no clear D. The CDR3 is 14 residues long. With 6 bases removed from V and 4 bases from J, the gap between germline ends came to 15 bases. Germline lookup yields CDR1 MNHNS and CDR2 SASEGT. CDR3 protein: CASRHLRGSYGYTF. The CDR3 bases are TGTGCCAGCAGACACCTACGGGGAAGCTATGGCTACACCTTC.

This clonotype was seen more than once but under ten times. V and J are TRBV7-2 and TRBJ1-2; perhaps TRBD1 as D (5 bases). The V end was cut by 3 bases, the J end by 2 bases, with 13 bases between. The CDR3 contains 15 residues. The germline V gene encodes CDR1 SGHTA and CDR2 FQGNSA. CDR3 protein: CASSFWQGNNYGYTF. The CDR3 DNA sequence: TGTGCCAGCAGCTTTTGGCAGGGTAACAACTATGGCTACACCTTC.

This clonotype occurred a few times. This sequence joins TRBV7-9 and TRBJ2-5, with D perhaps matching TRBD1 or TRBD2 (5 bases each). V lost 5 bases and J 4 bases, leaving 20 bases between the germline ends. The CDR3 consists of 16 residues. Germline loops: CDR1 SEHNR, CDR2 FQNEAQ (reference sequence). The CDR3 spells CASSLRGVRGSETQYF. CDR3 nucleotide sequence: TGTGCCAGCAGCCTAAGGGGTGTGAGGGGATCAGAGACCCAGTACTTC.

This sequence joins TRBV29-1 and TRBJ2-3; 8 bases match TRBD1. After removal of 7 bases from V and 0 bases from J, the junction contained 3 bases not matched to a gene. The CDR3 is 13 residues long. Germline assignment: CDR1 SQVTM and CDR2 ANQGSEA. The chain's CDR3 is CSGDRSSTDTQYF. Here the CDR3 DNA reads TGCAGCGGGGACAGGTCTAGCACAGATACGCAGTATTTT.

The CDR3 coding sequence is TGTGCCAGCAGCAGGAGACCGGGACTACAAGAGACCCAGTACTTC. The encoded protein is CASSRRPGLQETQYF. This sequence joins TRBV5-8 and TRBJ2-5; 7 bases fit TRBD2. This CDR3 region has 15 residues. Germline CDR1 SGHTS, CDR2 YDEGEE. The junction had 8 bases not matched to a gene; V was cut back by 4 bases and J by 2 bases.

The table lists this clonotype with a few counts. The chain is built from TRBV6-1 and TRBJ1-4; a weak D match, TRBD1 (6 bases). Germline CDR1 and CDR2: MNHNS and SASEGT. V lost 7 bases to trimming and J lost 12 bases, with 18 bases between them. The CDR3 loop spans 13 amino acids. The chain's CDR3 is CASMVGGAWELFF. For the CDR3, the DNA is TGTGCCAGCATGGTGGGGGGGGCCTGGGAACTGTTTTTT.

This chain uses TRBV5-1 with TRBJ1-5; D unclear. Germline CDR1 and CDR2: SGHRS and YFSETQ. V was clipped by 7 bases and J by 6 bases, with 17 bases between them. The CDR3 runs to 14 residues. This chain's CDR3 is CASAVPELLQPQHF. In nucleotides, the CDR3 is TGCGCCAGCGCGGTCCCCGAGTTACTTCAGCCCCAGCATTTT.

Only a few counts were recorded for this clonotype. This chain uses TRBV2 with TRBJ2-5; 13 bases match TRBD2. This CDR3 has 14 amino acids. The trim removed 5 bases at V and 7 bases at J, leaving 4 bases unmatched. The germline V gene encodes CDR1 SNHLY and CDR2 FYNNEI. The CDR3 region is CASSRTSGSGTQYF. CDR3 nucleotide sequence: TGTGCCAGCAGTCGGACTAGCGGGAGTGGGACCCAGTACTTC.